The 22 T cell receptor beta chains in this list originate from one sample, sequenced in a study of technical replicates of blood from several donors. Produced via immunoSEQ multiplex PCR; TCRdb's table is partial and in-frame only. In the table there are 70,000 to 85,000 clones, less than 98% of which are singletons. Material: T cells isolated from PBMCs. The receptors here all came from a human donor in good health.

This chain links TRBV10-3 with TRBJ2-2; D remains unclear. The V end was cut by 6 bases, the J end by 4 bases, with 9 bases between. CDR3 length equals 13 residues. CDR1 and CDR2 from the germline V gene are ENHRY and SYGVKD. CDR3 nucleotides: TGTGCCATCAGCCTACCGCTCACCGGGGAGCTGTTTTTT. Amino acid sequence: CAISLPLTGELFF.

This chain uses TRBV6-5 with TRBJ2-2; no clear D. Germline assignment: CDR1 MNHEY and CDR2 SVGAGI. Trimming cost V 3 bases and J 3 bases, with 11 bases left between them. The CDR3 spans 15 residues. CDR3 DNA sequence: TGTGCCAGCAGTTATAATTTCCTTGACACCGGGGAGCTGTTTTTT. Its protein product is CASSYNFLDTGELFF.

The chain carries TRBV7-9 and TRBJ1-1, with a possible D match to TRBD1 (6 bases). With 5 bases removed from V and 2 bases from J, the gap between germline ends came to 12 bases. CDR1 is SEHNR, CDR2 FQNEAQ, per germline (reference sequence). This CDR3 comprises 14 residues. This CDR3 reads CASSPGHLNTEAFF. The CDR3 nucleotides read TGTGCCAGCAGCCCGGGACACCTTAACACTGAAGCTTTCTTT. Together with reference TRBV7-9 and TRBJ1-1, the CDR3 gives the full variable domain: DTGVSQNPRHKITKRGQNVTFRCDPISEHNRLYWYRQTLGQGPEFLTYFQNEAQLEKSRLLSDRFSAERPKGSFSTLEIQRTEQGDSAMYLCASSPGHLNTEAFFGQGTRLTVV.

A remark on this clone: The germline gene is not matched at one end of the junction; a read error may be the cause. The V and J genes are TRBV6-1 and TRBJ2-7; TRBD2 aligns across 9 bases. CDR3 length: 16 residues. Germline CDR1 and CDR2: MNHNS and SASEGT. CDR3: CASREGGGRGYYEQYF. The DNA for the CDR3 is TGTGCCAGCAGAGAAGGTGGCGGGAGGGGATACTACGAGCAGTACTTC.

The rearrangement uses TRBV6-4 and TRBJ1-1; tentatively, D is TRBD1 (5 bases). V shed 6 bases and J shed 4 bases, with 12 bases lying between them. Germline assignment: CDR1 MRHNA and CDR2 SNTAGT. The CDR3 has 13 residues. CDR3 sequence reads: CASSIKRGTEAFF. CDR3 sequence (DNA): TGTGCCAGCAGCATCAAAAGGGGCACTGAAGCTTTCTTT.

V gene TRBV5-6 combines with J gene TRBJ1-1, with D tentatively TRBD1 (5 bases). The CDR3 runs to 15 residues. Trimming took off 1 base at V and 1 base at J, with 11 bases between the two ends. Germline V CDR1 and CDR2: SGHDT, YYEEEE. CDR3 DNA sequence: TGTGCCAGCAGCTTGCCAGGGAAAAGGAACACTGAAGCTTTCTTT. Encoded protein: CASSLPGKRNTEAFF.

The rearrangement joins TRBV15 to TRBJ2-1; 7 bases fit TRBD2. Germline V gene sequence: CDR1 LNHNV, CDR2 YYDKDF (reference sequence). V was pared by 1 base and J by 6 bases, with 9 bases of the junction left unmatched. CDR3 size: 16 residues. Written as DNA, the CDR3 is TGTGCCACCAGCAGAGTAACCGGGACTATCATCAATGAGCAGTTCTTC. It encodes CATSRVTGTIINEQFF.

The chain combines TRBV4-1 with TRBJ2-3; 8 bases map to TRBD2. The CDR3 spans 15 residues. J lost 4 bases, V lost 3 bases, and 6 bases had no gene match. CDR1 and CDR2 from the germline V gene are MGHRA and YSYEKL. The CDR3 reads CASSQAAGEADTQYF. The DNA of the CDR3 is TGCGCCAGCAGCCAGGCAGCGGGAGAGGCAGATACGCAGTATTTT.

J is TRBJ2-2 and V is TRBV5-1, with TRBD2 identical over 14 bases. V was clipped by 4 bases and J by 5 bases; unmatched bases: 4. The CDR3 covers 16 residues. CDR1 is SGHRS, CDR2 YFSETQ, per germline. This chain's CDR3 is CASSGTSGSGTGELFF. The DNA of the CDR3 is TGCGCCAGCAGCGGGACTAGCGGGAGTGGGACCGGGGAGCTGTTTTTT.

This rearrangement joins TRBV9 to TRBJ1-1, with 8 positions matching TRBD1. V was clipped by 1 base and J by 3 bases; unmatched bases: 2. Per germline, CDR1 SGDLS and CDR2 YYNGEE. The CDR3 runs 14 residues. The CDR3 reads CASSVNRGYTEAFF. In DNA, the CDR3 is TGTGCCAGCAGCGTAAACAGGGGGTACACTGAAGCTTTCTTT.

V gene TRBV7-3 combines with J gene TRBJ1-2, with 7 bases that match TRBD1. V shed 4 bases and J 4 bases; nucleotides not matched to a gene: 9. Germline assignment: CDR1 SGHTA and CDR2 FQGTGA. The CDR3 length is 15 residues. This chain's CDR3 is CASSSPDRAGYGYTF. CDR3 sequence (DNA): TGTGCCAGCAGCTCCCCAGACAGGGCCGGCTATGGCTACACCTTC.

The CDR3 bases are TGTGCCTGGGAGCAATCGAACAGCGAGGGAGAGACCCAGTACTTC. Translation: CAWEQSNSEGETQYF. The chain is built from TRBV30 and TRBJ2-5; D perhaps matches TRBD2 (5 bases). CDR1 and CDR2 from the germline V gene are GTSNPN and SVGIG (reference sequence). The V and J ends lost 5 bases and 4 bases respectively, with 20 bases between them. The CDR3 loop spans 15 amino acids.

The chain carries TRBV11-3 and TRBJ2-2; possible D gene TRBD2, 6 bases. CDR3 length: 14 amino acids. Per the germline V gene, CDR1 is SGHNT and CDR2 is YENEEA. Trimming shortened V by 6 bases and J by 5 bases, and 13 bases separated the two germline ends. The CDR3 nucleotides are TGTGCCAGCAGGAAGGAGGGAGGAACCGGGGAGCTGTTTTTT. It is translated as CASRKEGGTGELFF. Together with reference TRBV11-3 and TRBJ2-2, the CDR3 gives the full variable domain: EAGVVQSPRYKIIEKKQPVAFWCNPISGHNTLYWYLQNLGQGPELLIRYENEEAVDDSQLPKDRFSAERLKGVDSTLKIQPAELGDSAVYLCASRKEGGTGELFFGEGSRLTVL.

This chain uses TRBV4-1 with TRBJ1-5, with a weak D call TRBD1 (5 bases). Germline-derived CDR1 and CDR2 are MGHRA and YSYEKL. V lost 5 bases and J lost 3, with 14 bases in between. The length of the CDR3 is 15 residues. This CDR3 reads CASSSNWGLNQPQHF. DNA for the CDR3: TGCGCCAGCAGCTCCAATTGGGGCCTCAATCAGCCCCAGCATTTT.

The chain recombines TRBV4-1 with TRBJ2-1; the match to TRBD1 covers 7 bases. Per germline, CDR1 MGHRA and CDR2 YSYEKL. The CDR3 extends over 13 amino acids. The V segment lost 1 base and the J segment 8 bases; nucleotides outside the gene matches: 2. CDR3: CASSQVQGDEQFF. CDR3 bases: TGCGCCAGCAGCCAAGTCCAGGGGGATGAGCAGTTCTTC.

This chain joins TRBV18 and TRBJ1-1; the match to TRBD1 covers 7 bases. Trimming cost V 2 bases and J 0 bases; bases outside gene matches: 6. The CDR3 extends over 16 amino acids. CDR1 is KGHSH and CDR2 is LQKENI in the germline V gene. DNA for the CDR3: TGTGCCAGCTCACCAAGGGACAGAGCCTTGAACACTGAAGCTTTCTTT. Protein sequence: CASSPRDRALNTEAFF. Full variable domain (missing parts from reference TRBV18 and TRBJ1-1): NAGVMQNPRHLVRRRGQEARLRCSPMKGHSHVYWYRQLPEEGLKFMVYLQKENIIDESGMPKERFSAEFPKEGPSILRIQQVVRGDSAAYFCASSPRDRALNTEAFFGQGTRLTVV.

The genes are TRBV4-1 and TRBJ2-5; possible D gene TRBD2, 6 bases. The CDR3 covers 15 residues. The germline V gene has CDR1 MGHRA and CDR2 YSYEKL. Trimming left V 1 base short and J 7 bases short, with 16 bases between. CDR3 residues: CASSQVVTLGGTQYF. In DNA form, the CDR3 reads TGCGCCAGCAGCCAAGTAGTTACCCTGGGGGGGACCCAGTACTTC.

The chain uses TRBV6-6 and TRBJ2-7; 8 nucleotides line up with TRBD2. The CDR3 has 16 amino acids. Germline trimming cut 2 bases from V and 4 bases from J; bases unmatched to any gene: 10. Germline CDR1 MNHNY, CDR2 SVGAGI (reference sequence). In DNA form, the CDR3 reads TGTGCCAGCAGTTACGTAATTACTAGCGGAGATTACGAGCAGTACTTC. Protein product: CASSYVITSGDYEQYF.

This clone was seen a single time. One end of the junction is discordant with germline, which a read error may explain. The rearrangement joins TRBV9 to TRBJ1-1; tentatively, D is TRBD1 (6 bases). CDR3 length: 14 residues. The V gene's germline CDR1 is SGDLS and CDR2 YYNGEE. The CDR3 protein is CASSVTGSNAEAFF. The CDR3 DNA is TGTGCCAGCAGCGTAACAGGGTCGAACGCTGAAGCTTTCTTT.

V is TRBV2 and J is TRBJ1-2, with TRBD1 as a possible D gene (5 bases). Germline lookup yields CDR1 SNHLY and CDR2 FYNNEI. Deletions cut 2 bases from V and 4 bases from J, with 14 bases between. CDR3 size: 15 residues. The CDR3 is CASSETDNLRYGYTF. In nucleotides, the CDR3 is TGTGCCAGCAGTGAAACGGACAACCTCCGCTATGGCTACACCTTC.

In DNA, the CDR3 is TGCGCCAGCGTAGGGGTTACGAACACTGAAGCTTTCTTT. This codes for CASVGVTNTEAFF. The V and J genes are TRBV10-2 and TRBJ1-1, with a possible D match to TRBD1 (5 bases). The CDR3 runs 13 residues. V lost 8 bases and J 1 base, leaving 11 bases between the germline ends. Germline-derived CDR1 and CDR2 are WSHSY and SAAADI.

The V and J genes are TRBV18 and TRBJ1-1; tentatively, D is TRBD1 (5 bases). Germline V gene data show CDR1 as KGHSH and CDR2 as LQKENI. Deletions cut 2 bases from V and 1 base from J, with 11 bases between. CDR3 size: 15 residues. The CDR3 nucleotides read TGTGCCAGCTCACCAGTATTTGGGGCGAACACTGAAGCTTTCTTT. This gives the protein CASSPVFGANTEAFF.